A single sample is the source of the 21 T cell receptor beta chains below, sequenced in a study of T cells after yellow fever vaccination. TCRdb re-called the 5' RACE reads through MiXCR, storing one row per CDR3 protein. Found here are 100,000 to 150,000 distinct CDR3 sequences, 7.2% of them singletons; the top ten hold 2.5% to 3%. Sequencing was performed on CD4+ T cells sorted from PBMCs, taken roughly 45 days after the first yellow fever vaccination. The receptors originated from a man aged 18 to 30 who received the YFV17D yellow fever vaccine.

The rearrangement links TRBV5-1 to TRBJ2-1, with D maybe TRBD1 (6 bases). The germline V gene encodes CDR1 SGHRS and CDR2 YFSETQ. The CDR3 has 16 residues. V was clipped by 4 bases and J by 6 bases, with 20 bases between them. CDR3 residues: CASSHPHRVRVNEQFF. In DNA form, the CDR3 reads TGCGCCAGCAGCCACCCTCACAGGGTCAGGGTCAATGAGCAGTTCTTC.

This clonotype was counted ten times or more. The chain links TRBV5-1 to TRBJ2-1; 12 bases map to TRBD2. The ends lost 6 bases at V and 9 bases at J; junction bases unmatched: 13. CDR3 length: 16 amino acids. CDR1 is SGHRS, CDR2 YFSETQ, per germline. The DNA for the CDR3 is TGCGCCAGCACCCCCCTACTAGCGGGGGGCCCGGGTGAGCAGTTCTTC. As protein: CASTPLLAGGPGEQFF.

The rearrangement uses TRBV5-1 and TRBJ2-7; D tentatively reads TRBD1 or TRBD2 (5 bases each). This CDR3 is built from 16 residues. Trimming left V 4 bases short and J 2 bases short, with 19 bases between. Germline V lookup: CDR1 SGHRS, CDR2 YFSETQ. The CDR3 is CASSISPGPRTYEQYF. CDR3 nucleotides: TGCGCCAGCAGCATTTCTCCGGGGCCTCGGACCTACGAGCAGTACTTC.

This clonotype was observed at least ten times. The V gene is TRBV12-3 or TRBV12-4, the J gene TRBJ2-2; TRBD2 matches 11 bases. Trimming removed 7 bases from V and 6 bases from J; junction bases left unmatched: 10. This CDR3 is built from 16 residues. The CDR3 here is CASNGGLAESPGELFF. CDR3 in DNA: TGTGCCAGCAACGGGGGACTAGCGGAGAGTCCCGGGGAGCTGTTTTTT.

This chain links TRBV7-2 with TRBJ2-7, with TRBD2 as a possible D gene (6 bases). Germline V gene data show CDR1 as SGHTA and CDR2 as FQGNSA. Deletions cut 4 bases from V and 5 bases from J, with 15 bases between. The CDR3 extends over 14 amino acids. CDR3 region: CASSSRRDAHEQYV. CDR3 nucleotides: TGTGCCAGCAGCTCTAGGCGGGACGCTCACGAGCAGTACGTC.

The chain combines TRBV7-2 with TRBJ2-5, with a tentative D call TRBD1 (5 bases). The germline CDR1 and CDR2 sequences are SGHTA and FQGNSA. The CDR3 sequence is 15 residues long. Between the trimmed V and J ends, which lost 1 base and 5 bases, there was a span of 14 bases. The CDR3 coding sequence is TGTGCCAGCAGCTTAGTCGGCAGGGTGGCTGAGACCCAGTACTTC. It yields the protein CASSLVGRVAETQYF. The complete variable domain, with remaining parts taken from reference TRBV7-2 and TRBJ2-5, reads GAGVSQSPSNKVTEKGKDVELRCDPISGHTALYWYRQSLGQGLEFLIYFQGNSAPDKSGLPSDRFSAERTGGSVSTLTIQRTQQEDSAVYLCASSLVGRVAETQYFGPGTRLLVL.

The table lists this clonotype with many counts. CDR3 coding DNA: TGCAGTGGGGGTCAGGGCTCTGGGGCCAACGTCCTGACTTTC. Translating gives CSGGQGSGANVLTF. This sequence joins TRBV20-1 and TRBJ2-6, with a tentative D call TRBD1 (5 bases). Germline values: CDR1 DFQATT, CDR2 SNEGSKA (reference sequence). The CDR3 spans 14 residues. The V and J ends lost 7 bases and 0 bases respectively, with 10 bases between them.

This clonotype was observed many times. This chain joins TRBV28 and TRBJ2-7; D unclear. Trimming took off 8 bases at V and 1 base at J, with 9 bases between the two ends. Germline CDR1 MDHEN, CDR2 SYDVKM. The CDR3 contains 12 residues. CDR3 nucleotides: TGTGCCAGCTTAGGGCGTTCCTACGAGCAGTACGTC. Protein: CASLGRSYEQYV.

Worth noting for this clonotype: A much larger clone differs by one base, so this may be a read error. V is TRBV3-1 and J is TRBJ2-4; no clear D. Germline loops: CDR1 LGHDT, CDR2 YNNKEL (reference sequence). Trimming took off 2 bases at V and 8 bases at J, with 4 bases between the two ends. CDR3 length: 11 residues. CDR3 region: CASSQFDIQYF. The CDR3, as DNA: TGTGCCAGCAGCCAATTTGACATTCAGTACTTC.

Regarding this clonotype: This could be a read error, since a much larger clone is one nucleotide away. V and J are TRBV10-2 and TRBJ2-7; possibly TRBD1 for D (5 bases). Germline V gene lookup returns CDR1 WSHSY and CDR2 SAAADI. The V gene lost 7 bases and the J gene lost 5 bases, with 15 bases spanning the gap. This CDR3 spans 13 amino acids. The CDR3 DNA is TGCGCCAGCACCTCGCAGGGTCCGAACGAGCAGTACTTC. Translation: CASTSQGPNEQYF.

The J gene is TRBJ2-3, the V gene TRBV5-1; TRBD2 matches at 7 bases. Germline V lookup: CDR1 SGHRS, CDR2 YFSETQ. The CDR3 is 16 amino acids. Unmatched junction bases numbered 10, after V lost 4 bases and J lost 2 bases. CDR3 protein: CASSPLADPLTDTQYF. CDR3 DNA sequence: TGCGCCAGCAGCCCCCTAGCGGACCCCCTCACAGATACGCAGTATTTT. The entire variable domain, with the rest obtained from reference TRBV5-1 and TRBJ2-3, is as follows: KAGVTQTPRYLIKTRGQQVTLSCSPISGHRSVSWYQQTPGQGLQFLFEYFSETQRNKGNFPGRFSGRQFSNSRSEMNVSTLELGDSALYLCASSPLADPLTDTQYFGPGTRLTVL.

This clonotype has just a few counts. This rearrangement joins TRBV3-1 to TRBJ2-6, with D maybe TRBD1 (6 bases). The CDR3 is made up of 16 amino acids. Trimming removed 2 bases at V and 1 base at J, with 9 bases between. Germline values: CDR1 LGHDT, CDR2 YNNKEL (reference sequence). The CDR3 nucleotides read TGTGCCAGCAGCCAACTCAGGGGATCTGGGGCCAACGTCCTGACTTTC. Protein: CASSQLRGSGANVLTF.

This clonotype was observed at least ten times. This sequence joins TRBV2 and TRBJ1-1, with no clear D. This CDR3 has 12 amino acids. Germline V gene sequence: CDR1 SNHLY, CDR2 FYNNEI. V was shortened by 4 bases and J by 3 bases, with 6 bases between the two germline ends. CDR3 residues: CASSVRDTEAFF. CDR3 nucleotide sequence: TGTGCCAGCAGTGTACGGGACACTGAAGCTTTCTTT.

This clonotype occurred many times. The chain employs TRBV24-1 and TRBJ2-5, with D maybe TRBD1 (6 bases). There are 15 residues in the CDR3. Per germline, CDR1 KGHDR and CDR2 SFDVKD. Trimming pared 4 bases from V and 3 bases from J, leaving 14 bases between. The CDR3 protein is CATSDASQGKETQYF. In DNA, the CDR3 is TGTGCCACCAGTGACGCTTCACAGGGTAAAGAGACCCAGTACTTC.

V usage is TRBV10-3 and J usage is TRBJ1-5, with 7 bases that match TRBD1. CDR1 ENHRY and CDR2 SYGVKD come from the germline V gene. V lost 5 bases, J lost 6 bases, and 4 bases stayed unmatched. CDR3 length: 13 residues. Here the CDR3 reads CAISSGGGQPQHF. As DNA, the CDR3 is TGTGCCATCAGTTCAGGGGGAGGTCAGCCCCAGCATTTT.

The rearrangement uses TRBV6-1 and TRBJ2-5; D could derive from TRBD1 or TRBD2 (6 bases each). V was shortened by 6 bases and J by 5 bases, with 16 bases between the two germline ends. Per germline, CDR1 MNHNS and CDR2 SASEGT. This CDR3 region has 14 residues. CDR3: CASRLPGAAETQYF. The CDR3 DNA follows: TGTGCCAGCAGACTGCCGGGGGCAGCGGAGACCCAGTACTTC.

The chain recombines TRBV12-3 or TRBV12-4 with TRBJ1-6, with D unresolved. CDR3 length: 15 amino acids. The V gene lost 5 bases and the J gene lost 0 bases, with 8 bases spanning the gap. The CDR3 sequence: CASSIPGSYNSPLHF. CDR3 nucleotides: TGTGCCAGCAGTATACCGGGCTCCTATAATTCACCCCTCCACTTT.

Many counts were recorded for this clonotype. The chain combines TRBV5-6 with TRBJ2-4, with a tentative D call TRBD1 (5 bases). Germline CDR1 is SGHDT and CDR2 is YYEEEE. With 0 bases removed from V and 6 bases from J, the gap between germline ends came to 10 bases. There are 14 residues in the CDR3. In DNA form, the CDR3 reads TGTGCCAGCAGCTTGGCCGGAAGGGGAAACATTCAGTACTTC. It codes for CASSLAGRGNIQYF.

This clonotype was detected ten times or more. The gene calls are TRBV5-1 and TRBJ2-2; TRBD1 might be the D (6 bases). The CDR3 covers 15 residues. The germline V and J ends were trimmed by 0 bases and 6 bases, with 12 bases remaining between them. CDR1 SGHRS and CDR2 YFSETQ come from the germline V gene. The CDR3 loop is CASSLVMQGSGELFF. Written as DNA, the CDR3 is TGCGCCAGCAGCTTGGTCATGCAGGGGTCCGGGGAGCTGTTTTTT. Using reference TRBV5-1 and TRBJ2-2 for the parts outside the CDR3, the full variable domain is KAGVTQTPRYLIKTRGQQVTLSCSPISGHRSVSWYQQTPGQGLQFLFEYFSETQRNKGNFPGRFSGRQFSNSRSEMNVSTLELGDSALYLCASSLVMQGSGELFFGEGSRLTVL.

The chain recombines TRBV6-5 with TRBJ2-3, with TRBD1 identical over 7 bases. Trimming at V came to 0 bases and at J to 2 bases, leaving 2 bases not matched to a gene. Germline V gives CDR1 MNHEY, CDR2 SVGAGI. The CDR3 runs 15 residues. The CDR3 DNA reads as TGTGCCAGCAGTTACTCAGGGGGCCTCACAGATACGCAGTATTTT. Translation gives CASSYSGGLTDTQYF.

This clonotype came up many times. The J gene is TRBJ2-3, the V gene TRBV7-3, with D perhaps TRBD1 (5 bases). This CDR3 has 15 amino acids. Deletions cut 2 bases from V and 0 bases from J, with 9 bases between. Per germline, CDR1 SGHTA and CDR2 FQGTGA. The CDR3 DNA sequence: TGTGCCAGCAGCTTAGAACAGGCTAGCACAGATACGCAGTATTTT. Encoded protein: CASSLEQASTDTQYF.